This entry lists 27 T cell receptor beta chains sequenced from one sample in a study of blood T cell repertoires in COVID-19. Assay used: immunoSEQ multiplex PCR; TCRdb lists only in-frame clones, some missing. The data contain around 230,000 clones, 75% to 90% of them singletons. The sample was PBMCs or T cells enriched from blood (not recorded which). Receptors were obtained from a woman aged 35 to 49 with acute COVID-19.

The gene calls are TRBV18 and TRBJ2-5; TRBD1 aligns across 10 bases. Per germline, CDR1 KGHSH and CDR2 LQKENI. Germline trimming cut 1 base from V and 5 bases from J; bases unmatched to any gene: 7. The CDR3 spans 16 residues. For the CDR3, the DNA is TGTGCCAGCTCACCACTTCCCGGGACAGGGGAGGAGACCCAGTACTTC. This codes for CASSPLPGTGEETQYF.

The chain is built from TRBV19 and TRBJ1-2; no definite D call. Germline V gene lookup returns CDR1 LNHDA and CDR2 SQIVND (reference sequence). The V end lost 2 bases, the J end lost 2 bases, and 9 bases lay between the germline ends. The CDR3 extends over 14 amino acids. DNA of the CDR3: TGTGCCAGTAGTATAAGAGCATCAAACTATGGCTACACCTTC. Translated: CASSIRASNYGYTF.

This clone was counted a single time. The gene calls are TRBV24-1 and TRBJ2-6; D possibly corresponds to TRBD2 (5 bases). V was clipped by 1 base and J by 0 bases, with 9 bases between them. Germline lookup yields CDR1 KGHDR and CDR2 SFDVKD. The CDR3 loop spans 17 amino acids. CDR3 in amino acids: CATSDFRAGSGANVLTF. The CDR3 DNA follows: TGTGCCACCAGTGATTTTCGGGCGGGCTCTGGGGCCAACGTCCTGACTTTC.

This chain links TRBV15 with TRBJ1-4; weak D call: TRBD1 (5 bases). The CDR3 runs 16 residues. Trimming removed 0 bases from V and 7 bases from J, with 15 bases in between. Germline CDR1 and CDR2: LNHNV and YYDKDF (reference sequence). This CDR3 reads CATSRDRPGKGEKLFF. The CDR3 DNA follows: TGTGCCACCAGCAGAGATCGGCCAGGGAAGGGTGAAAAACTGTTTTTT.

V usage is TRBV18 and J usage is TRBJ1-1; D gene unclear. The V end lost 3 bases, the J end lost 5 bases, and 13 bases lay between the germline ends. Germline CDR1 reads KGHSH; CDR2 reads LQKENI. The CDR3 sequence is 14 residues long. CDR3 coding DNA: TGTGCCAGCTCACCGCGAGGCGGGAAGACTGAAGCTTTCTTT. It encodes CASSPRGGKTEAFF.

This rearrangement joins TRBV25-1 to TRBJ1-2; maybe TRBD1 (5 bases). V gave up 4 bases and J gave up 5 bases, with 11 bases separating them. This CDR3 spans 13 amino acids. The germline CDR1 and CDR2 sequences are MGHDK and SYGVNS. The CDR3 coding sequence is TGTGCCAGCAGTGTCCAGTCAGGGTATGGCTACACCTTC. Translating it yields CASSVQSGYGYTF.

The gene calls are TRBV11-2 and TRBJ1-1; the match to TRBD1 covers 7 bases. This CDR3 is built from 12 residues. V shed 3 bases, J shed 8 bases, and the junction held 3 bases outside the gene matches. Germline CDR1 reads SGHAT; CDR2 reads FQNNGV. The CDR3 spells CASSFYRGEAFF. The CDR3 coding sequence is TGTGCCAGCAGCTTTTACAGGGGAGAAGCTTTCTTT.

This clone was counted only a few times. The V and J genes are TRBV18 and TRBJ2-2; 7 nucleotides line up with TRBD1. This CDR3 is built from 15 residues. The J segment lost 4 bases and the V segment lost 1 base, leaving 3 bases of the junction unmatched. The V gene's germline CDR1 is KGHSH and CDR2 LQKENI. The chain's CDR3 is CASSPQGAGTGELFF. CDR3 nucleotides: TGTGCCAGCTCACCACAGGGGGCAGGCACCGGGGAGCTGTTTTTT.

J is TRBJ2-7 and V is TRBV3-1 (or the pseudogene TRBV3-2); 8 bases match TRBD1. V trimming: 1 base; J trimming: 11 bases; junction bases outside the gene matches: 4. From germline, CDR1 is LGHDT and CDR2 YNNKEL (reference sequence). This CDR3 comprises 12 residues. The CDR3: CASSQGDRREYF. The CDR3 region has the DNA TGTGCCAGCAGCCAAGGGGACAGGCGCGAGTACTTC.

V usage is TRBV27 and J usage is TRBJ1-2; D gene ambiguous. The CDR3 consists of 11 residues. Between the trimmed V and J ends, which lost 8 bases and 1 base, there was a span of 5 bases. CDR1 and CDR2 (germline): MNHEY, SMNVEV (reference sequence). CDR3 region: CASGGNYGYTF. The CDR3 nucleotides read TGTGCCAGCGGAGGTAACTATGGCTACACCTTC.

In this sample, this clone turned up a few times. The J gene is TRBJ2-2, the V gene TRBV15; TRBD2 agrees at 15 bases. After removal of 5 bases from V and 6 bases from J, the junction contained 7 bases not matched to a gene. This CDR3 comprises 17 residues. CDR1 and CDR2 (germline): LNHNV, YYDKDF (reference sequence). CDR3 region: CATSRGLAGGASGELFF. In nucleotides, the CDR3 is TGTGCCACCAGCCGGGGACTAGCGGGGGGCGCGTCCGGGGAGCTGTTTTTT.

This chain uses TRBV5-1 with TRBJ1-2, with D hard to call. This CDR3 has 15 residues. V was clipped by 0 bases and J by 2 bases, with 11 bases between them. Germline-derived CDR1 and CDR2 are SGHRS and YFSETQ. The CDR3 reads CASSLAAGANYGYTF. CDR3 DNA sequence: TGCGCCAGCAGCTTGGCAGCGGGTGCCAACTATGGCTACACCTTC.

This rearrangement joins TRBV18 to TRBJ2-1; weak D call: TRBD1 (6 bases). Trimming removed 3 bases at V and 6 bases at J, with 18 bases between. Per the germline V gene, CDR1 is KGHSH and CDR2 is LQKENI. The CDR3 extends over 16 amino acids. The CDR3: CASSPDSPSWGNEQFF. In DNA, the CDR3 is TGTGCCAGCTCACCGGACAGCCCCTCTTGGGGCAATGAGCAGTTCTTC.

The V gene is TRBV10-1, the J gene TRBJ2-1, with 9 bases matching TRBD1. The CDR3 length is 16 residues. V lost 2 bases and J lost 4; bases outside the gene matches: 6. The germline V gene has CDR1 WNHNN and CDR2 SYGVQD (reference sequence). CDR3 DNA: TGCGCCAGCAGTGAGAAAAGGGGACAGGGATACAATGAGCAGTTCTTC. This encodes CASSEKRGQGYNEQFF.

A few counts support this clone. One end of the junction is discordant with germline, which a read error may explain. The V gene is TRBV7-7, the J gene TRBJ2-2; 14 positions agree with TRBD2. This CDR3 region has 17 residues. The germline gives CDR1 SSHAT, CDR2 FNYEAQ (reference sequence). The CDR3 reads CASSFKGLAGGTGELFF. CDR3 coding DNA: TGTGCTAGCAGCTTCAAAGGACTAGCGGGGGGCACCGGGGAGCTGTTTTTT.

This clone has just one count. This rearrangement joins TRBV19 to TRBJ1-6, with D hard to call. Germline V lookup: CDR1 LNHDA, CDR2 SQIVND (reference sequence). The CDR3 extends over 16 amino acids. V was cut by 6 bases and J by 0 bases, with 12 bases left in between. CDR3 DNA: TGTGCCAGTAGGGTTAGTGCGAGCTCCTATAATTCACCCCTCCACTTT. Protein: CASRVSASSYNSPLHF.

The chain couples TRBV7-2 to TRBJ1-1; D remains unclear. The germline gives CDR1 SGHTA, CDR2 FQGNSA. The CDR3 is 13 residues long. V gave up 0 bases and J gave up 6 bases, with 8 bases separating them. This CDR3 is CASSLAFGAEAFF. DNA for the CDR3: TGTGCCAGCAGCTTAGCATTCGGAGCTGAAGCTTTCTTT.

As DNA, the CDR3 is TGTGCCAGTAGTATTGGAAGGGGATTTAGCTCCTACAATGAGCAGTTCTTC. This codes for CASSIGRGFSSYNEQFF. The chain joins TRBV19 to TRBJ2-1; possibly TRBD1 for D (5 bases). The CDR3 covers 17 residues. The V end lost 3 bases, the J end lost 0 bases, and 15 bases lay between the germline ends. Germline CDR1 reads LNHDA; CDR2 reads SQIVND (reference sequence).

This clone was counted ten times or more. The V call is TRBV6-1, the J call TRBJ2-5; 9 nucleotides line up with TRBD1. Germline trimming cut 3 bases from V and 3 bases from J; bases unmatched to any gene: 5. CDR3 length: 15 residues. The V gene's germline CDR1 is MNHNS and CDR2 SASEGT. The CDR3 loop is CASSDSTGGKETQYF. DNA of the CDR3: TGTGCCAGCAGTGATTCGACAGGGGGGAAAGAGACCCAGTACTTC.

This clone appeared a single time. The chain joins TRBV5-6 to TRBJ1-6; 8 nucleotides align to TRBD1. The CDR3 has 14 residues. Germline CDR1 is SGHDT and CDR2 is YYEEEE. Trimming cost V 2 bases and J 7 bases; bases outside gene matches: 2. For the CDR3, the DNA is TGTGCCAGCAGCTTTGGGACAGGCAATTCACCCCTCCACTTT. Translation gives CASSFGTGNSPLHF.

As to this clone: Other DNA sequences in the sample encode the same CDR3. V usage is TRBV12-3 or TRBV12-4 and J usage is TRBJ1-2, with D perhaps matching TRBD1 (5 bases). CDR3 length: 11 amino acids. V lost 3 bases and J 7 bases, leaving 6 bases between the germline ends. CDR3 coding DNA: TGTGCCAGCAGTTTGGGGGGTGGCTACACCTTC. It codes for CASSLGGGYTF.

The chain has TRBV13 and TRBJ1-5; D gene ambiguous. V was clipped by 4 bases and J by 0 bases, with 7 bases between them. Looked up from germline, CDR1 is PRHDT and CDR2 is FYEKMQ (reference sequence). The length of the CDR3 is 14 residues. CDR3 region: CASSSLHSNQPQHF. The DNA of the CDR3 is TGTGCCAGCAGCTCCTTACATAGCAATCAGCCCCAGCATTTT.

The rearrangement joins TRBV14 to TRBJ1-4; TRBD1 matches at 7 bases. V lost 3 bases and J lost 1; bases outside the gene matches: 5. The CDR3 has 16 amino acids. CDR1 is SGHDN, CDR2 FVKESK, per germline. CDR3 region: CASSHATGVTNEKLFF. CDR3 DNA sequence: TGTGCCAGCAGCCACGCAACAGGGGTAACTAATGAAAAACTGTTTTTT. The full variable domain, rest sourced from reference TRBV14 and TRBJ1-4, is EAGVTQFPSHSVIEKGQTVTLRCDPISGHDNLYWYRRVMGKEIKFLLHFVKESKQDESGMPNNRFLAERTGGTYSTLKVQPAELEDSGVYFCASSHATGVTNEKLFFGSGTQLSVL.

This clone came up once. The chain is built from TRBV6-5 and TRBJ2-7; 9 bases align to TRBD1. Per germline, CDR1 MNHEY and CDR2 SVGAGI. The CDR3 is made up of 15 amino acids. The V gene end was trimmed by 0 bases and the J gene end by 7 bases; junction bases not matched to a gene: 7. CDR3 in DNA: TGTGCCAGCAGTTACTCGAAACAGGGGGCGCGAGAGCAGTACTTC. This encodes CASSYSKQGAREQYF.

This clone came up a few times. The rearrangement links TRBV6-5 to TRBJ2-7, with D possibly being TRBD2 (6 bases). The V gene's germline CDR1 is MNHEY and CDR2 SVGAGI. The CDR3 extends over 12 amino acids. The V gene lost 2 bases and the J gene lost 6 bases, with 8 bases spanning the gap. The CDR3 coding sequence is TGTGCCAGCAGTTACGGGGGGTCCGAGCAGTACTTC. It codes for CASSYGGSEQYF.

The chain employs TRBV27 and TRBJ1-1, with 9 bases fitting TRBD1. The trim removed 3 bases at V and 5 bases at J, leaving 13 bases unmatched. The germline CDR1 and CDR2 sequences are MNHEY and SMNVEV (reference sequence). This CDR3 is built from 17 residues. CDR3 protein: CASSLTLGTGRVTEAFF. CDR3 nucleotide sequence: TGTGCCAGCAGTTTGACCCTTGGGACAGGGCGGGTAACTGAAGCTTTCTTT.

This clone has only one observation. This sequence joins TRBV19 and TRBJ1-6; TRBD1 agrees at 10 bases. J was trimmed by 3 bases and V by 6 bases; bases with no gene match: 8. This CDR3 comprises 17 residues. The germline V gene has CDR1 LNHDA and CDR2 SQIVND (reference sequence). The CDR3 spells CASRPRTGGDYNSPLHF. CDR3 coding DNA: TGTGCCAGTAGACCCAGGACAGGGGGAGACTATAATTCACCCCTCCACTTT.